This passage covers 3 T cell receptor beta chains from one sample sequenced in a study of human T cells and chemical hapten exposure (dated by TCRdb to the early 2020s). Library construction relied on RACE. Sequenced using a NextSeq 500. TCRdb handled the public reads itself, with Q25 trimming in fastp and clone calling in MiXCR, and kept productive beta chains. Rows with one shared CDR3 protein collapse into an entry with the most common genes and DNA. In all, the sample holds about 82,000 distinct CDR3 sequences, and roughly 10% of those were seen once. The ten most abundant clones make up approximately 4.6% of the sample. The time point label of this sample denotes: patch test 1, 2 weeks after DPC sensitization. The sample's treatment or condition label is to be understood as: therapeutic diphenylcyclopropenone sensitization with weekly scalp DPC. The sequencing here drew on whole blood, taken in connection with sensitization to the hapten diphenylcyclopropenone (DPC). The receptors shown here come from a woman in her fifties or sixties with alopecia areata. Some clones in this sample may be carry-over from other donors' samples.

This clonotype was seen only a few times. The chain recombines TRBV28 with TRBJ2-7; 9 bases are shared with TRBD1. Germline V gives CDR1 MDHEN, CDR2 SYDVKM. The length of the CDR3 is 14 residues. J gave up 2 bases and V 5 bases, and 4 bases lay outside the gene matches. The CDR3 loop reads CASSGGQGPYEQYF. The CDR3 DNA follows: TGTGCCAGCAGTGGGGGACAGGGACCCTACGAGCAGTACTTC.

V gene TRBV5-6 combines with J gene TRBJ1-2; 8 nucleotides align to TRBD1. The CDR3 length is 13 residues. Germline loops: CDR1 SGHDT, CDR2 YYEEEE. Trimming cost V 2 bases and J 10 bases; bases outside gene matches: 7. The CDR3 DNA reads TGTGCCAGCAGCTTTTACGGGACAGGAGCCTACACCTTC. Translation gives CASSFYGTGAYTF. The variable domain in full, completed from reference TRBV5-6 and TRBJ1-2, reads DAGVTQSPTHLIKTRGQQVTLRCSPKSGHDTVSWYQQALGQGPQFIFQYYEEEERQRGNFPDRFSGHQFPNYSSELNVNALLLGDSALYLCASSFYGTGAYTFGSGTRLTVV.

The chain joins TRBV28 to TRBJ2-1; 9 bases line up with TRBD2. The germline CDR1 and CDR2 sequences are MDHEN and SYDVKM. The V and J ends lost 7 bases and 1 base, in that order; junction bases with no gene match: 20. The CDR3 spans 20 residues. The CDR3 reads CASIPQRGRAGSVSYNEQFF. The CDR3 region has the DNA TGTGCCAGCATCCCCCAGCGCGGGAGGGCCGGGTCGGTTTCCTACAATGAGCAGTTCTTC.